The T cell receptor beta chain under discussion was sequenced for a study of T cells in Graves' hyperthyroidism and ophthalmopathy. TCR beta CDR3 sequences were amplified from RNA transcripts. The TCR CDR3 was amplified in a first-round RT-PCR using the HTBI primer set. TCRdb recomputed calls from the multiplex PCR reads with MiXCR, one row per CDR3 protein. The sample shows approximately 530,000 distinct CDR3 sequences, approximately 16% of them seen only once. Source material: blood. This receptor was obtained from a woman between 18 and 30 years old with Graves' hyperthyroidism.

The CDR3 here is CASSLTTGVYEQYF. CDR3 bases: TGTGCCAGCAGTTTAACTACCGGTGTTTACGAGCAGTACTTC. The rearrangement joins TRBV12-3 or TRBV12-4 to TRBJ2-7; D is ambiguous. This CDR3 comprises 14 residues. V was trimmed by 2 bases and J by 4 bases, leaving 12 bases between them.